A single sample is the source of the 29 T cell receptor beta chains below, sequenced in a study of blood T cell repertoires in COVID-19 (dated by TCRdb to 2018 to 2020). Library method: the immunoSEQ multiplex PCR assay. TCRdb limited this immuneACCESS table to in-frame rearrangements with V and J called. A share of clones is missing; checked studies link under half to unresolved V genes, and the rest is unexplained. Recorded for this sample are about 83,000 clones; roughly 83% of them occurred a single time. The ten largest make up roughly 8% of the sample. Material for sequencing was peripheral blood. The receptor set was obtained from a man in his forties or fifties with active COVID-19.

The chain links TRBV2 to TRBJ2-1; TRBD1 matches 9 bases. The CDR3 length is 17 residues. The germline V gene encodes CDR1 SNHLY and CDR2 FYNNEI. Unmatched junction bases numbered 15, after V lost 8 bases and J lost 4 bases. CDR3 nucleotide sequence: TGTGCCAGCGCTCTGAGGGGAGGGACAGGGCGTTACAATGAGCAGTTCTTC. It yields the protein CASALRGGTGRYNEQFF.

The chain carries TRBV6-1 and TRBJ2-7; no firm D call. From germline, CDR1 is MNHNS and CDR2 SASEGT. V was cut by 2 bases and J by 5 bases, with 10 bases left in between. This CDR3 region has 13 residues. This CDR3 is CASSERFTHEQYF. The CDR3 nucleotides read TGTGCCAGCAGTGAACGGTTTACCCACGAGCAGTACTTC.

V gene TRBV2 combines with J gene TRBJ2-7; 9 bases match TRBD1. Per the germline V gene, CDR1 is SNHLY and CDR2 is FYNNEI. There are 15 residues in the CDR3. V lost 5 bases, J lost 3 bases, and 8 bases stayed unmatched. The CDR3 spells CASSLRTGVFYEQYF. The CDR3 DNA is TGTGCCAGCAGTCTTCGGACAGGGGTTTTCTACGAGCAGTACTTC. Full variable domain (remainder filled in from reference TRBV2 and TRBJ2-7): EPEVTQTPSHQVTQMGQEVILRCVPISNHLYFYWYRQILGQKVEFLVSFYNNEISEKSEIFDDQFSVERPDGSNFTLKIRSTKLEDSAMYFCASSLRTGVFYEQYFGPGTRLTVT.

V and J are TRBV6-6 and TRBJ1-1, with TRBD1 identical over 7 bases. Germline CDR1 MNHNY, CDR2 SVGAGI (reference sequence). V lost 6 bases to trimming and J lost 5 bases; unmatched junction nucleotides: 15. The CDR3 runs to 16 residues. CDR3: CASSRSTGTVGTEAFF. CDR3 DNA sequence: TGTGCCAGCAGCAGGTCAACCGGGACAGTGGGGACTGAAGCTTTCTTT.

The chain has TRBV23-1 and TRBJ2-5; perhaps TRBD1 as D (6 bases). TRBV23-1 is designated an ORF whose function remains uncertain. The CDR3 runs to 15 residues. V was shortened by 2 bases and J by 5 bases, with 15 bases between the two germline ends. CDR3 nucleotide sequence: TGCGCCAGCAGTCAAGCCGGACCTCAGGGGGAGACCCAGTACTTC. This codes for CASSQAGPQGETQYF.

The V gene is TRBV19, the J gene TRBJ2-7; 7 bases align to TRBD1. The germline CDR1 and CDR2 sequences are LNHDA and SQIVND (reference sequence). This CDR3 contains 14 residues. V was clipped by 3 bases and J by 2 bases; unmatched bases: 4. The CDR3, as DNA: TGTGCCAGTAGTATCGGGACAGAGACCTACGAGCAGTACTTC. Encoded protein: CASSIGTETYEQYF.

This sequence joins TRBV24-1 and TRBJ2-2; D gene unclear. The CDR3 runs 12 residues. V was pared by 4 bases and J by 7 bases, with 6 bases between. Germline CDR1 is KGHDR and CDR2 is SFDVKD. CDR3 in DNA: TGTGCCACCAGTGACTACCGCGGGGAGCTGTTTTTT. Encoded protein: CATSDYRGELFF.

The chain links TRBV6-5 to TRBJ2-1, with 10 bases identical to TRBD1. CDR1 and CDR2 (germline): MNHEY, SVGAGI. Trimming took 0 bases from V and 6 from J; bases not matched to a gene: 2. CDR3 size: 15 residues. CDR3 in DNA: TGTGCCAGCAGTTACTCGTGGGACAGGGGCAATGAGCAGTTCTTC. Translated, it gives CASSYSWDRGNEQFF.

The rearrangement joins TRBV27 to TRBJ2-3; 10 nucleotides match TRBD2. CDR3 length: 16 amino acids. The germline V gene has CDR1 MNHEY and CDR2 SMNVEV (reference sequence). The J segment lost 6 bases and the V segment lost 6 bases, leaving 12 bases of the junction unmatched. Written as DNA, the CDR3 is TGTGCCAGCAGCCCGGCTGAAGCGGGAGGGGTGGATACGCAGTATTTT. It specifies CASSPAEAGGVDTQYF.

V gene TRBV27 combines with J gene TRBJ2-1; no firm D call. Trimming removed 1 base at V and 0 bases at J, with 7 bases between. The CDR3 runs 15 residues. Germline assignment: CDR1 MNHEY and CDR2 SMNVEV (reference sequence). The CDR3 coding sequence is TGTGCCAGCAGTTTATTCCTCAGCTCCTACAATGAGCAGTTCTTC. This gives the protein CASSLFLSSYNEQFF.

CDR3 nucleotide sequence: TGTGCCAGCAGTCCGACAGGGGACTATGGCTACACCTTC. It yields the protein CASSPTGDYGYTF. This sequence joins TRBV6-6 and TRBJ1-2, with 8 nucleotides matching TRBD1. There are 13 residues in the CDR3. Germline lookup yields CDR1 MNHNY and CDR2 SVGAGI (reference sequence). J lost 3 bases, V lost 5 bases, and 2 bases had no gene match.

The rearrangement joins TRBV2 to TRBJ1-4; 8 bases align to TRBD1. V lost 1 base to trimming and J lost 5 bases; unmatched junction nucleotides: 3. Germline V gives CDR1 SNHLY, CDR2 FYNNEI. The CDR3 has 15 amino acids. In nucleotides, the CDR3 is TGTGCCAGCAGTGAAGAGAGGACAGGGAATGAAAAACTGTTTTTT. Amino acid sequence: CASSEERTGNEKLFF.

The V call is TRBV2, the J call TRBJ1-2; D is unresolved. Germline CDR1 SNHLY, CDR2 FYNNEI. Trimming pared 2 bases from V and 0 bases from J, leaving 7 bases between. The CDR3 totals 14 residues. The CDR3 loop is CASSEFAANYGYTF. In DNA, the CDR3 is TGTGCCAGCAGTGAATTCGCAGCTAACTATGGCTACACCTTC. Using reference TRBV2 and TRBJ1-2 for the parts outside the CDR3, the full variable domain is EPEVTQTPSHQVTQMGQEVILRCVPISNHLYFYWYRQILGQKVEFLVSFYNNEISEKSEIFDDQFSVERPDGSNFTLKIRSTKLEDSAMYFCASSEFAANYGYTFGSGTRLTVV.

As concerns this clone: The same CDR3 also results from other DNA sequences found in this sample. The J gene is TRBJ1-1, the V gene TRBV5-1; 7 nucleotides align to TRBD1. Germline V lookup: CDR1 SGHRS, CDR2 YFSETQ. Losses at the gene ends were 4 bases for V and 0 bases for J; bases not matched to a gene: 3. The CDR3 sequence is 14 residues long. The CDR3 DNA reads TGCGCCAGCAGCCGGGACAGCATGAACACTGAAGCTTTCTTT. It specifies CASSRDSMNTEAFF.

This chain joins TRBV7-9 and TRBJ1-6; D might be TRBD1 (5 bases). This CDR3 region has 14 residues. The V gene lost 2 bases and the J gene lost 9 bases, with 11 bases spanning the gap. Germline CDR1 SEHNR, CDR2 FQNEAQ (reference sequence). As DNA, the CDR3 is TGTGCCAGCAGCTTAAATCAGGGCCTTTCACCCCTCCACTTT. It codes for CASSLNQGLSPLHF.

The chain has TRBV10-3 and TRBJ2-7, with TRBD2 matching over 8 bases. The V gene end was trimmed by 7 bases and the J gene end by 5 bases; junction bases not matched to a gene: 16. Germline V gene sequence: CDR1 ENHRY, CDR2 SYGVKD. The CDR3 sequence is 16 residues long. In DNA, the CDR3 is TGTGCCATCAAAGGAGAAGCGGGAGAGAGGGGCGACGAGCAGTACTTC. As protein: CAIKGEAGERGDEQYF.

The genes are TRBV2 and TRBJ1-4, with D possibly matching TRBD1 (5 bases). The CDR3 spans 16 residues. Trimming removed 5 bases at V and 2 bases at J, with 15 bases between. Germline V gene data show CDR1 as SNHLY and CDR2 as FYNNEI. The CDR3 reads CASSKQMGGTNEKLFF. In nucleotides, the CDR3 is TGTGCCAGCAGTAAACAGATGGGGGGGACTAATGAAAAACTGTTTTTT.

Concerning this clone itself: Within the sample, other DNA sequences also encode this same CDR3. The chain has TRBV4-1 and TRBJ2-1, with D perhaps matching TRBD1 (7 bases). Trimming cost V 0 bases and J 4 bases, with 10 bases left between them. Per germline, CDR1 MGHRA and CDR2 YSYEKL. This CDR3 region has 15 residues. The CDR3 bases are TGCGCCAGCAGCCAAGATCCAGGGGGGTACAATGAGCAGTTCTTC. It encodes CASSQDPGGYNEQFF.

J is TRBJ2-1 and V is TRBV12-5; TRBD1 aligns across 7 bases. The germline CDR1 and CDR2 sequences are LGHNT and FRNRAP. CDR3 length: 13 residues. Losses at the gene ends were 5 bases for V and 5 bases for J; bases not matched to a gene: 3. As DNA, the CDR3 is TGTGCTAGTGGTCTGGGACAGCACAATGAGCAGTTCTTC. Its translation: CASGLGQHNEQFF.

The J gene is TRBJ2-3, the V gene TRBV6-5, with 10 bases lining up with TRBD1. V gave up 6 bases and J gave up 4 bases; unmatched junction bases: 4. The CDR3 spans 14 residues. CDR1 MNHEY and CDR2 SVGAGI come from the germline V gene. The DNA of the CDR3 is TGTGCCAGCAGCCCCGGGACAGGGGCAGATACGCAGTATTTT. It specifies CASSPGTGADTQYF.

V is TRBV27 and J is TRBJ2-7; TRBD2 agrees at 10 bases. Trimming at V came to 4 bases and at J to 3 bases, leaving 9 bases not matched to a gene. The CDR3 has 16 residues. Germline CDR1 is MNHEY and CDR2 is SMNVEV (reference sequence). The CDR3 region is CASSSPGLAVNYEQYF. CDR3 DNA: TGTGCCAGCAGTTCCCCCGGACTAGCGGTTAACTACGAGCAGTACTTC.

The chain carries TRBV30 and TRBJ1-1; D not certain. Germline CDR1 GTSNPN, CDR2 SVGIG (reference sequence). The CDR3 spans 14 residues. V lost 0 bases and J lost 1, with 9 bases in between. CDR3 amino acids: CAWSVGGSNTEAFF. The DNA of the CDR3 is TGTGCCTGGAGTGTAGGAGGGTCGAACACTGAAGCTTTCTTT.

This sequence joins TRBV11-2 and TRBJ1-3; TRBD1 is a possible D gene (5 bases). CDR1 is SGHAT, CDR2 FQNNGV, per germline. This CDR3 region has 15 residues. V lost 2 bases and J 0 bases, leaving 8 bases between the germline ends. The CDR3 region has the DNA TGTGCCAGCAGCTTAAGGGGCCTCTCTGGAAACACCATATATTTT. It specifies CASSLRGLSGNTIYF. Drawing the rest from reference TRBV11-2 and TRBJ1-3, the complete variable domain is EAGVAQSPRYKIIEKRQSVAFWCNPISGHATLYWYQQILGQGPKLLIQFQNNGVVDDSQLPKDRFSAERLKGVDSTLKIQPAKLEDSAVYLCASSLRGLSGNTIYFGEGSWLTVV.

This clone showed up just once. V and J are TRBV7-9 and TRBJ1-1; TRBD1 is a possible D gene (6 bases). This CDR3 has 16 residues. CDR1 is SEHNR, CDR2 FQNEAQ, per germline (reference sequence). Trimming stripped 3 bases from V and 1 base from J, with 15 bases between. The CDR3 spells CASSFPYRGSNTEAFF. The CDR3 DNA reads TGTGCCAGCAGCTTCCCATATAGGGGGTCGAACACTGAAGCTTTCTTT.

The chain joins TRBV28 to TRBJ2-5; TRBD2 aligns across 8 bases. V trimming: 8 bases; J trimming: 2 bases; junction bases outside the gene matches: 16. CDR3 length: 17 amino acids. CDR1 and CDR2 (germline): MDHEN, SYDVKM. In nucleotides, the CDR3 is TGTGCCAGCGGTTCCGGGAGGGCGGGAGGCCGACAAGAGACCCAGTACTTC. Amino acid sequence: CASGSGRAGGRQETQYF.

This clone was observed a single time. The chain combines TRBV24-1 with TRBJ2-7; 10 bases fit TRBD1. CDR1 and CDR2 (germline): KGHDR, SFDVKD. Trimming took 8 bases from V and 6 from J; bases not matched to a gene: 3. The CDR3 runs to 12 residues. In DNA form, the CDR3 reads TGTGCCACCATGGGACAGGGGCCCGAGCAGTACTTC. Translating it yields CATMGQGPEQYF.

The rearrangement joins TRBV30 to TRBJ2-7; tentatively, D is TRBD1 (6 bases). V was pared by 0 bases and J by 2 bases, with 8 bases between. Germline V gene lookup returns CDR1 GTSNPN and CDR2 SVGIG (reference sequence). This CDR3 has 13 residues. The CDR3 reads CAWSVGGAYEQYF. The CDR3 DNA reads as TGTGCCTGGAGTGTAGGGGGAGCCTACGAGCAGTACTTC.

This clone was seen more than once but under ten times. The chain employs TRBV4-3 and TRBJ1-1, with D perhaps matching TRBD1 (5 bases). V lost 0 bases and J lost 6, with 11 bases in between. In germline, CDR1 is LGHNA, CDR2 YSLEER. The CDR3 has 14 residues. CDR3 sequence: CASSQDLGGAEAFF. The CDR3, as DNA: TGCGCCAGCAGCCAAGATCTTGGGGGGGCTGAAGCTTTCTTT.

The chain carries TRBV3-1 (or the pseudogene TRBV3-2) and TRBJ2-2, with 9 bases fitting TRBD1. J gave up 6 bases and V 2 bases, and 16 bases lay outside the gene matches. This CDR3 has 19 residues. In germline, CDR1 is LGHDT, CDR2 YNNKEL (reference sequence). CDR3 in DNA: TGTGCCAGCAGCCAAAGAAGCCGTCGGGGACAGGGAGAGTCCGGGGAGCTGTTTTTT. The encoded protein is CASSQRSRRGQGESGELFF.